The rows below give T cell receptor beta chains drawn from one sample of a study of T cells in Graves' hyperthyroidism and ophthalmopathy. TCRdb reprocessed the multiplex PCR reads via MiXCR and lists one record per CDR3 protein. The data show approximately 530,000 distinct CDR3 sequences, just under 20% seen once. What was sequenced was blood. Receptors originate from a man in his forties with Graves' ophthalmopathy. CDR3s include the opening cysteine and the closing phenylalanine or tryptophan. The D gene is left open where the match is weak. A row's size may be missing; if present it is once, few, many or a size class.

d_gene	v_gene	j_gene	abundance	CDR3nt	CDR3aa
.	TRBV19	TRBJ1-1	.	TGTGCCAGTAGTATAGACGGGGACAAGCAGTACGATAACACTGAAGCTTTCTTT	CASSIDGDKQYDNTEAFF
.	TRBV6-1	TRBJ1-1	.	TGTGCCAGCAGCCCCGGAGGTCAGAAAAACATGAACACTGAAGCTTTCTTT	CASSPGGQKNMNTEAFF
.	TRBV5-6	TRBJ1-1	few	TGTGCCAGCACCTCCCTCGGGGGGCAGACTGAAGCTTTCTTT	CASTSLGGQTEAFF
.	TRBV7-6	TRBJ2-5	.	TGTGCCAGCAGCTTGGGCATGGGGAGAGAGACCCAGTACTTC	CASSLGMGRETQYF
TRBD1	TRBV7-8	TRBJ2-2	few	TGTGCCAGCAGCCGACAGGGCCTACCTTTGGAGCTGTTTTTT	CASSRQGLPLELFF
TRBD1	TRBV5-1	TRBJ2-7	.	TGCGCCAGCAAGAGGACAGGGGGCTGGTACGAGCAGTACTTC	CASKRTGGWYEQYF
TRBD1	TRBV6-1	TRBJ1-2	.	TGTGCCAGCGTTACCGGAGACAGGGAAGTCCCCTATGGCTACACCTTC	CASVTGDREVPYGYTF
.	TRBV30	TRBJ2-1	many	TGTGCCTGGAGTCGGGAGTTCAATGAGCAGTTCTTC	CAWSREFNEQFF
TRBD1	TRBV27	TRBJ1-5	many	TGTGCCAGCAGTTTAAATGGACAGGGCAATCAGCCCCAGCATTTT	CASSLNGQGNQPQHF
.	TRBV3-1	TRBJ2-7	few	TGTGCCAGCAGCCAAGGGCGAGGGGGGCTCCTCCACGAGCAGTACTTC	CASSQGRGGLLHEQYF
.	TRBV7-6	TRBJ2-3	many	TGTGCCAGCAGCTTATCGCGCGGGGTCACAGATACGCAGTATTTT	CASSLSRGVTDTQYF
.	TRBV5-1	TRBJ2-2	.	TGCGCCAGCAGCTTGGTTGTCGGCACGAACACCGGGGAGCTGTTTTTT	CASSLVVGTNTGELFF
.	TRBV12-3/TRBV12-4	TRBJ2-7	many	TGTGCCAGCAGCCAGAACAGATACGAGCAGTACTTC	CASSQNRYEQYF
.	TRBV27	TRBJ2-5	.	TGTGCCAGCAGCCTGAACGGGAACCGAGAGACCCAGTACTTC	CASSLNGNRETQYF
.	TRBV6-2/TRBV6-3	TRBJ1-2	few	TGTGCCAGCAGTTACCGACATCAAAGGAGCTATGGCTACACCTTC	CASSYRHQRSYGYTF
.	TRBV28	TRBJ1-1	.	TGTGCCAGCAAGATACAAATGAACACTGAAGCTTTCTTT	CASKIQMNTEAFF
TRBD1	TRBV11-1	TRBJ2-5	many	TGTGCCAGCAGCTCTCGACAGGGGAGAGAGACCCAGTACTTC	CASSSRQGRETQYF
TRBD1	TRBV7-2	TRBJ2-1	few	TGTGCCAGCAGCTTCCTCCTCTTCGGACAGGGTAGGAAGCAGTTCTTC	CASSFLLFGQGRKQFF
.	TRBV5-5	TRBJ2-7	.	TGTGCCAGCAGCCTCGGGCTACTCAACGAGCAGTACTTC	CASSLGLLNEQYF
TRBD1	TRBV10-3	TRBJ2-6	.	TGTGCCACCCGAGGACAGGGACGCTCTGGGGCCAACGTCCTGACTTTC	CATRGQGRSGANVLTF
.	TRBV5-5	TRBJ2-5	.	TGTGCCAGCAGCTTTGGGGTTTTAACGGGGGAGACCCAGTACTTC	CASSFGVLTGETQYF
.	TRBV4-3	TRBJ2-1	.	TGCGCCAGCAGCCAAGATTGGGTGGCAGTCTACAATGAGCAGTTCTTC	CASSQDWVAVYNEQFF
.	TRBV2	TRBJ1-3	.	TGTGCCAGCATACAGAGCTCTGGAAACACCATATATTTT	CASIQSSGNTIYF
.	TRBV28	TRBJ2-7	many	TGTGCCAGCCATAGCGGTCCGGGCGAGCAGTACTTC	CASHSGPGEQYF
.	TRBV12-5	TRBJ2-6	.	TGTGCTAGTGGCCGTCCCGCCAGGGCCTACTCTGGGGCCAACGTCCTGACTTTC	CASGRPARAYSGANVLTF
TRBD1	TRBV20-1	TRBJ1-4	.	TGCAGTGCTAGGGGACAGGGTTCTAATGAAAAACTGTTTTTT	CSARGQGSNEKLFF
.	TRBV7-9	TRBJ2-2	many	TGTGCCAGCAGCTCGCGGGACTCTAACACCGGGGAGCTGTTTTTT	CASSSRDSNTGELFF
.	TRBV2	TRBJ2-3	many	TGTGCCAGTAGTGGGGCCCCTTTCACAGATACGCAGTATTTT	CASSGAPFTDTQYF
TRBD1	TRBV12-3/TRBV12-4	TRBJ1-2	few	TGTGCCAGCAGCCCCCCTGGGACAGGGATTCAAGCTAACTATGGCTACACCTTC	CASSPPGTGIQANYGYTF
.	TRBV5-5	TRBJ2-1	.	TGTGCCAGCAGCCCTTCGCCGGGTGAGCAGTTCTTC	CASSPSPGEQFF
TRBD2	TRBV27	TRBJ2-7	.	TGTGCCAGCAGTCCCTCGCGCGGGGGGGGTTTCTACGAGCAGTACTTC	CASSPSRGGGFYEQYF
.	TRBV11-2	TRBJ2-3	.	TGTGCCACTGCAGGGGGGGGCGGGATGAGGGCAGATACGCAGTATTTT	CATAGGGGMRADTQYF
TRBD1	TRBV7-2	TRBJ1-4	.	TGTGCCAGCAGCTTAGTGGGACAGGGGGCGACGGAACTGTTTTTT	CASSLVGQGATELFF
TRBD1	TRBV7-8	TRBJ2-2	many	TGTGCCAGCAGCTCAACCGGGACAGGGCCCACCGGGGAGCTGTTTTTT	CASSSTGTGPTGELFF
.	TRBV7-2	TRBJ1-3	.	TGTGCCAGCAGCTCGGTGTGGGGTTCCGGAAACACCATATATTTT	CASSSVWGSGNTIYF
TRBD1	TRBV5-1	TRBJ2-7	many	TGCGCCAGCAGCTTGGAACAGGGGGAGCAGTACTTC	CASSLEQGEQYF
.	TRBV6-2/TRBV6-3	TRBJ2-1	many	TGTGCCAGCAGTTACAGCGACAATGAGCAGTTCTTC	CASSYSDNEQFF
.	TRBV7-7	TRBJ2-7	few	TGTGCTAGCAGCTATGGACAGATCTCCTACGAGCAGTACTTC	CASSYGQISYEQYF
TRBD2	TRBV12-3/TRBV12-4	TRBJ2-5	many	TGTGCCAGCAGCCGGGAACTAGCGGGATATTGGGAGACCCAGTACTTC	CASSRELAGYWETQYF
TRBD1	TRBV9	TRBJ2-3	few	TGTGCCAGCAGCGGGACAGGGAGGATCACAGATACGCAGTATTTT	CASSGTGRITDTQYF
.	TRBV20-1	TRBJ2-5	.	TGCAGTGCTAGACTGACAGCTCAAGAGACCCAGTACTTC	CSARLTAQETQYF
.	TRBV5-1	TRBJ2-7	many	TGCGCCAGCAGTCCCCCGACGGCTTCCTACGAGCAGTACTTC	CASSPPTASYEQYF
.	TRBV2	TRBJ1-2	few	TGTGCCAGCAGTCCAAGACAGAGCTATGGCTACACCTTC	CASSPRQSYGYTF
.	TRBV4-2	TRBJ2-3	.	TGTGCCAGCAGCCTACACAGGGGACTAAACACAGATACGCAGTATTTT	CASSLHRGLNTDTQYF
.	TRBV6-2/TRBV6-3	TRBJ1-5	.	TGTGCCAGCAGTTACTCGGGGCCAGGGAAGGGTCAGCCCCAGCATTTT	CASSYSGPGKGQPQHF
TRBD1	TRBV20-1	TRBJ2-7	many	TGCAGTGCCTCGACAGGGAATTTCCACGAGCAGTACTTC	CSASTGNFHEQYF
.	TRBV12-3/TRBV12-4	TRBJ2-7	.	TGTGTCAGCAGTTCGTCCTACGAGCAGTACTTC	CVSSSSYEQYF
TRBD1	TRBV7-3	TRBJ2-6	few	TGTGCCAGCAGCCCGAAACGGACAGGGGGCTCTGGGGCCAACGTCCTGACTTTC	CASSPKRTGGSGANVLTF
.	TRBV29-1	TRBJ2-7	.	TGCAGCGGTGGGGACGTTTCCTACGAGCAGTACTTC	CSGGDVSYEQYF
.	TRBV20-1	TRBJ1-6	.	TGCAGTGCTCTTACCTCGAGCTCCTATAATTCACCCCTCCACTTT	CSALTSSSYNSPLHF
.	TRBV27	TRBJ1-6	.	TGTGCCAGCAAAGGGGGGAGCCGTTCGGGATCACCCCTCCACTTT	CASKGGSRSGSPLHF
TRBD1	TRBV7-3	TRBJ1-5	few	TGTGCCAGCAGCTCCAGGGGGCGAGATCAGCCCCAGCATTTT	CASSSRGRDQPQHF